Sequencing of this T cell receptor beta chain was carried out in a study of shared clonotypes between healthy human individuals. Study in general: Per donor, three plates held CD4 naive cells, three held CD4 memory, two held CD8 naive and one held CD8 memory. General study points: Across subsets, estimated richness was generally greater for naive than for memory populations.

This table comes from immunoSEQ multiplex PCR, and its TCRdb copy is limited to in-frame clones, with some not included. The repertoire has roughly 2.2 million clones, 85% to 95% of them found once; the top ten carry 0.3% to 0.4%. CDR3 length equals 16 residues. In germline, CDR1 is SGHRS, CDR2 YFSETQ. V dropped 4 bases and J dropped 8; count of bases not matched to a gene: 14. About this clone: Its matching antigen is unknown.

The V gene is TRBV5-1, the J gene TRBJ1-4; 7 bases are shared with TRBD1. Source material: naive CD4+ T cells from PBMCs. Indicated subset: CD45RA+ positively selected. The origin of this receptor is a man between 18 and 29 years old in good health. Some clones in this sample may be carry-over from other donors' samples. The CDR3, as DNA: TGCGCCAGCAGCACGGGGACAGTTTTTAGGGAGGAAAAACTGTTTTTT. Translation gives CASSTGTVFREEKLFF.